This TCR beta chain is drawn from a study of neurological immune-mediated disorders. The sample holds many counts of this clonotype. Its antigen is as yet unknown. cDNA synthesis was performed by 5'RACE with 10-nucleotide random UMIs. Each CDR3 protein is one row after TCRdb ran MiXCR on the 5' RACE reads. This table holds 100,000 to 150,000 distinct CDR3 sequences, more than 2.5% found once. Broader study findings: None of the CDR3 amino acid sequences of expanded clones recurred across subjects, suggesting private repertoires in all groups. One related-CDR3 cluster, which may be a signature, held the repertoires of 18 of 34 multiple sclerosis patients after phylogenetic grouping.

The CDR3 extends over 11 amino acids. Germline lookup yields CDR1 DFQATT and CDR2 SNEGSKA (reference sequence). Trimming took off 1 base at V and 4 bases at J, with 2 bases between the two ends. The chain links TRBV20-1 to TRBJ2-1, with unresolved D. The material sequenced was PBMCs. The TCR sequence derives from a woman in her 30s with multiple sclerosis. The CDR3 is CSARAYNEQFF. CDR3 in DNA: TGCAGTGCTAGAGCGTACAATGAGCAGTTCTTC.